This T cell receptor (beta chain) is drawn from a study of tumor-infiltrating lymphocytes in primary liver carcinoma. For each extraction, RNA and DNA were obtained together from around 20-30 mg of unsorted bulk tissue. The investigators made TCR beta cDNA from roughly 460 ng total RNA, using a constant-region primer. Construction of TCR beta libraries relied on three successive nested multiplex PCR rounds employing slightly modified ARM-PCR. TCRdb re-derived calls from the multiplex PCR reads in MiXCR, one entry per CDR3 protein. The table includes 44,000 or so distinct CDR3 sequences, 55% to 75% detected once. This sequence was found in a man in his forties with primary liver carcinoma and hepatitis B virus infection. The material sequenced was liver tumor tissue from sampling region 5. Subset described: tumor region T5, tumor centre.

CDR3 nucleotides: TGTGCCAGCAGCTTAGGCCTAGACAATGAGCAGTTCTTC. This sequence encodes CASSLGLDNEQFF. The chain employs TRBV7-9 and TRBJ2-1; D unclear. Germline CDR1 and CDR2: SEHNR and FQNEAQ (reference sequence). The length of the CDR3 is 13 residues. V dropped 1 base and J dropped 5 bases, with 6 bases sitting between them. Full variable domain (remainder filled in from reference TRBV7-9 and TRBJ2-1): DTGVSQNPRHKITKRGQNVTFRCDPISEHNRLYWYRQTLGQGPEFLTYFQNEAQLEKSRLLSDRFSAERPKGSFSTLEIQRTEQGDSAMYLCASSLGLDNEQFFGPGTRLTVL.